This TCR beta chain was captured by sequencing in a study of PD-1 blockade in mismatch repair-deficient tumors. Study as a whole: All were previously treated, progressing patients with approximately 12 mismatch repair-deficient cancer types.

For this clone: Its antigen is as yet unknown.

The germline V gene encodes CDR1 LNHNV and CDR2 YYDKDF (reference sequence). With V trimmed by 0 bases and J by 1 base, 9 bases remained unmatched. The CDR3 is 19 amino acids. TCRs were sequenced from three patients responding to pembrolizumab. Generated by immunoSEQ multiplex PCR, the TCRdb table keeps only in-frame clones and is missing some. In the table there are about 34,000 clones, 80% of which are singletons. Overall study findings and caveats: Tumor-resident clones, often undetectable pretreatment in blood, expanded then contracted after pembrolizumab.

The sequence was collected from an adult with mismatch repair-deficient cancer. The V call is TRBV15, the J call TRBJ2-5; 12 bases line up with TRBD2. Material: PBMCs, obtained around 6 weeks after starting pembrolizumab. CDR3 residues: CATSRDRGGLAGGQETQYF. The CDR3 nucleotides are TGTGCCACCAGCAGAGATCGAGGGGGACTAGCGGGCGGCCAAGAGACCCAGTACTTC.